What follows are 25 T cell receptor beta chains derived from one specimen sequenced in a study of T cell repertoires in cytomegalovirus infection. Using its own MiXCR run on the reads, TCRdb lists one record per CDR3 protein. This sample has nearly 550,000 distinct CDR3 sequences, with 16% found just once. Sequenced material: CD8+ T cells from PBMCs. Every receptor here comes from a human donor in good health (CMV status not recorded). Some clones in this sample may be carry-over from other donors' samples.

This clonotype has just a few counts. The CDR3 reads CSALRTGLFF. The DNA of the CDR3 is TGCAGCGCTCTCAGGACAGGGTTGTTCTTC. This sequence joins TRBV29-1 and TRBJ2-1; 8 positions agree with TRBD1. This CDR3 is 10 amino acids long. Germline lookup yields CDR1 SQVTM and CDR2 ANQGSEA. After removal of 7 bases from V and 15 bases from J, the junction contained 8 bases not matched to a gene.

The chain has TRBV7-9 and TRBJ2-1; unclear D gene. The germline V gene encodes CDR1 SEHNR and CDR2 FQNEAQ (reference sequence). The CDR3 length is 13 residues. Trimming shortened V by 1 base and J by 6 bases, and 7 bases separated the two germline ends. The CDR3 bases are TGTGCCAGCAGCTTAGTCGCGTTCAATGAGCAGTTCTTC. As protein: CASSLVAFNEQFF.

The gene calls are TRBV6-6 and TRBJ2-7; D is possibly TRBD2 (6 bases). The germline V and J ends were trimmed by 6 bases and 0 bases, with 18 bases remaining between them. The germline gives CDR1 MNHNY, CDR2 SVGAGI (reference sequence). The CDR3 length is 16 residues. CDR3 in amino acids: CASRSLRDSLSYEQYF. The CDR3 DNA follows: TGTGCCAGCAGGTCCCTCCGGGACTCCCTCTCCTACGAGCAGTACTTC.

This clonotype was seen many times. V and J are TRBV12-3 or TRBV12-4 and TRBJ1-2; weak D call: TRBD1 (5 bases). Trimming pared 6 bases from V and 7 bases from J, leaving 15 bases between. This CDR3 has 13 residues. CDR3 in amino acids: CASSPGGFGGYTF. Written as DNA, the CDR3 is TGTGCCAGCAGCCCCGGGGGGTTTGGTGGCTACACCTTC.

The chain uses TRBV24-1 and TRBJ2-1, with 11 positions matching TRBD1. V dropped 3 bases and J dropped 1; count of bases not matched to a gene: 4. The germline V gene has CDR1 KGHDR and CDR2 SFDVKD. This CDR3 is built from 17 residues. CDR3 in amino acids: CATSDRTGGGSYNEQFF. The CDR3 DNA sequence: TGTGCCACCAGTGATCGGACAGGGGGCGGATCCTACAATGAGCAGTTCTTC.

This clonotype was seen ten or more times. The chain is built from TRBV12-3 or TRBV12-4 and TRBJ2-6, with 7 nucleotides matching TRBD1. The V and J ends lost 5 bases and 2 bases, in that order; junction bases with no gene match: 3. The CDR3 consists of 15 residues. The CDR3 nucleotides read TGTGCCAGCAGTCCCGACAGGGCTGGGGCCAACGTCCTGACTTTC. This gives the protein CASSPDRAGANVLTF.

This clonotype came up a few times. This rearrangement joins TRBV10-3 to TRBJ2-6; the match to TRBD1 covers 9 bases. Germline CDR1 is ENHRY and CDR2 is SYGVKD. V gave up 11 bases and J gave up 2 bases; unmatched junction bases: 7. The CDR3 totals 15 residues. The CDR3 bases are TGTGCCTCGACAGGGGGTAAGGCTGGGGCCAACGTCCTGACTTTC. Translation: CASTGGKAGANVLTF.

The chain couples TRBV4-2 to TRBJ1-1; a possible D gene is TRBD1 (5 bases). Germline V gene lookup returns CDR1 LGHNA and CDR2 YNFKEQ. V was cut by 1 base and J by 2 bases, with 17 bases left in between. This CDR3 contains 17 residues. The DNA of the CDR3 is TGTGCCAGCAGCCAAGTCTTTATGGGGACGGTAAACACTGAAGCTTTCTTT. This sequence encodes CASSQVFMGTVNTEAFF.

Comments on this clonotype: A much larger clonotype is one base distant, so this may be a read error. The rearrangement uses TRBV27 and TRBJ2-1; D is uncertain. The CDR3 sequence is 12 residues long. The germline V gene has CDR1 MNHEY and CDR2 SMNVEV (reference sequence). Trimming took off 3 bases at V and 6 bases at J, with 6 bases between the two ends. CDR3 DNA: TGTGCCAGCAGTTTTGGCTTCAATGAGCAGTTCTTC. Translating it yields CASSFGFNEQFF.

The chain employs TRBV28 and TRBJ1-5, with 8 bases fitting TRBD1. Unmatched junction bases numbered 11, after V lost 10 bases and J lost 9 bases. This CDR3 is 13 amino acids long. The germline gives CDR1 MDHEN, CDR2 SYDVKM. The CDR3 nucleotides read TGTGCCATCAGGACAGGGAACATGTGGCCCCAGCATTTT. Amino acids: CAIRTGNMWPQHF.

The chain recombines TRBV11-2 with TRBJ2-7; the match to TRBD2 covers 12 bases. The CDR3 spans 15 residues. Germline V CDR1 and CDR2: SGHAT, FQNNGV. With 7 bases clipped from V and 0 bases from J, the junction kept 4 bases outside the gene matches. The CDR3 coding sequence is TGTGCCAGCACCACGGGACTAGCGGGCTCCTACGAGCAGTACTTC. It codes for CASTTGLAGSYEQYF. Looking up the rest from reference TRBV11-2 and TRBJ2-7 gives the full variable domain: EAGVAQSPRYKIIEKRQSVAFWCNPISGHATLYWYQQILGQGPKLLIQFQNNGVVDDSQLPKDRFSAERLKGVDSTLKIQPAKLEDSAVYLCASTTGLAGSYEQYFGPGTRLTVT.

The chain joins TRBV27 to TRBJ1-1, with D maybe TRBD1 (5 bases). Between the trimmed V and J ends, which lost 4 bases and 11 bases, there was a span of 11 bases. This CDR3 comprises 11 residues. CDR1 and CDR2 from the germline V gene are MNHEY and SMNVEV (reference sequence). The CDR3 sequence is CASSSMGGAFF. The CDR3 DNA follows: TGTGCCAGCAGTTCCATGGGGGGGGCTTTCTTT.

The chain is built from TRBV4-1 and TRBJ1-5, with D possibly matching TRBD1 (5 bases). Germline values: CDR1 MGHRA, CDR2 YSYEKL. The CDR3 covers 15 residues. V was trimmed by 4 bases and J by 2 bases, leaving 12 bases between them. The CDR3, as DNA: TGCGCCAGCAGCCCCTACGGGGGACGCAATCAGCCCCAGCATTTT. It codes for CASSPYGGRNQPQHF.

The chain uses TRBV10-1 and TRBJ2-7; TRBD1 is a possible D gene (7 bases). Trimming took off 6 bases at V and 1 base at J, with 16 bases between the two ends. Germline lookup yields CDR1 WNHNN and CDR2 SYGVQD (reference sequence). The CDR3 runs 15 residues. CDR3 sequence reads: CASSAGQTPSYEQYF. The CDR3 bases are TGCGCCAGCAGCGCGGGACAGACACCTTCCTACGAGCAGTACTTC.

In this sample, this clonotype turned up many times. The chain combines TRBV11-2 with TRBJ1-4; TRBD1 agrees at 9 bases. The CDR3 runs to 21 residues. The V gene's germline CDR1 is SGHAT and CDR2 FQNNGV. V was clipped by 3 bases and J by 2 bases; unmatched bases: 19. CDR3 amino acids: CASSFDPGDREEVSTNEKLFF. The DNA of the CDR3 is TGTGCCAGCAGCTTTGACCCCGGGGACAGGGAAGAGGTTTCCACTAATGAAAAACTGTTTTTT.

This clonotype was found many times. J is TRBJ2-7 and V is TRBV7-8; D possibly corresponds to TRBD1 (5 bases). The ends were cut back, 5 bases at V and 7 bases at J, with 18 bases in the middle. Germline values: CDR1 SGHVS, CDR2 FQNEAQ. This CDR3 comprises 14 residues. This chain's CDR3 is CASSPTGANREQYF. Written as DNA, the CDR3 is TGTGCCAGCAGCCCCACTGGGGCCAATAGGGAGCAGTACTTC.

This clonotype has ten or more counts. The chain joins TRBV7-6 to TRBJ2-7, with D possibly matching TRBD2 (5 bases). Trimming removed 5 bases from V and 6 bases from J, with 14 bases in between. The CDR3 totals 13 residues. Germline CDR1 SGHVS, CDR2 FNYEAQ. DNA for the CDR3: TGTGCCAGCAGCCCCGGGATCCCTCTCGAGCAGTACTTC. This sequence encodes CASSPGIPLEQYF.

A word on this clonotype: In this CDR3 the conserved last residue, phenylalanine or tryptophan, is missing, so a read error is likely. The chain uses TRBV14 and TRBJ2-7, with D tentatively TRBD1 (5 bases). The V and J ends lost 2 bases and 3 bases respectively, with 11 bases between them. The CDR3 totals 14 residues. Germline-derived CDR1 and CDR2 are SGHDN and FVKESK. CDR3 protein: CASSQQGIGYEQYL. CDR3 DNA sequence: TGTGCCAGCAGCCAACAGGGAATAGGCTACGAGCAGTACTTA.

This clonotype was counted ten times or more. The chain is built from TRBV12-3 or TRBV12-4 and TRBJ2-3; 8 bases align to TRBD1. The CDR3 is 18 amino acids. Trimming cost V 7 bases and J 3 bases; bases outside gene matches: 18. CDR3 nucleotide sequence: TGTGCCAGCACCACATCCGTCCTGGGACAGGAGAGAACAGATACGCAGTATTTT. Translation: CASTTSVLGQERTDTQYF.

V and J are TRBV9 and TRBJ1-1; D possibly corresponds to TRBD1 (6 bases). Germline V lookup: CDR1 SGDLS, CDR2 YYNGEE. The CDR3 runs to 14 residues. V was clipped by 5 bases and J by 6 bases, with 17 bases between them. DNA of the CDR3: TGTGCCAGCAGTCATACGGACAGCAGACCTGAAGCTTTCTTT. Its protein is CASSHTDSRPEAFF.

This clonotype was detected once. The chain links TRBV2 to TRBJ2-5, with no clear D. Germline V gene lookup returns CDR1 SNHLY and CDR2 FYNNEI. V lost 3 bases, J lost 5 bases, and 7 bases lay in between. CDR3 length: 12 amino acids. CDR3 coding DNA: TGTGCCAGCAGTGACCTGTCGGAGACCCAGTACTTC. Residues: CASSDLSETQYF.

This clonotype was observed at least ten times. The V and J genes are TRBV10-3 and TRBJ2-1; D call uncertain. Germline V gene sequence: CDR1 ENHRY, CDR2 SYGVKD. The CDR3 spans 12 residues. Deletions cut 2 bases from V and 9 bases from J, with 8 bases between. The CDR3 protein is CAISEEGSEQFF. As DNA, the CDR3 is TGTGCCATCAGTGAGGAAGGGTCTGAGCAGTTCTTC.

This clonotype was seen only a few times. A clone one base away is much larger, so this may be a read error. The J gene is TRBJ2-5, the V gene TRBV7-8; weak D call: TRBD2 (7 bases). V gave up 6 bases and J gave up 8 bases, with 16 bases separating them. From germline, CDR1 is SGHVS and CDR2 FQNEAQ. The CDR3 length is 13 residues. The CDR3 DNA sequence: TGTGCCAGCAGGGGGGGGTACAGGGATACCCAGTACTTC. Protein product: CASRGGYRDTQYF.

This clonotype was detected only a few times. CDR3 DNA sequence: TGTGCCAGCAGTTTTACCAGGGGCGACTATGGCTACACCTTC. This codes for CASSFTRGDYGYTF. The chain employs TRBV28 and TRBJ1-2; the D gene is possibly TRBD1 (6 bases). V was pared by 3 bases and J by 3 bases, with 11 bases between. CDR3 length equals 14 residues. Germline V lookup: CDR1 MDHEN, CDR2 SYDVKM.

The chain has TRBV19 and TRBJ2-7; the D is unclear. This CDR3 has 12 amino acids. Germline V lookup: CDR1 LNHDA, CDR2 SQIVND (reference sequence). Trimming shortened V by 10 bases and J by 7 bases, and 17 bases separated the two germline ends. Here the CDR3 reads CATSQTLSEQYF. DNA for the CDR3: TGTGCCACCTCCCAGACACTTTCGGAGCAGTACTTC.